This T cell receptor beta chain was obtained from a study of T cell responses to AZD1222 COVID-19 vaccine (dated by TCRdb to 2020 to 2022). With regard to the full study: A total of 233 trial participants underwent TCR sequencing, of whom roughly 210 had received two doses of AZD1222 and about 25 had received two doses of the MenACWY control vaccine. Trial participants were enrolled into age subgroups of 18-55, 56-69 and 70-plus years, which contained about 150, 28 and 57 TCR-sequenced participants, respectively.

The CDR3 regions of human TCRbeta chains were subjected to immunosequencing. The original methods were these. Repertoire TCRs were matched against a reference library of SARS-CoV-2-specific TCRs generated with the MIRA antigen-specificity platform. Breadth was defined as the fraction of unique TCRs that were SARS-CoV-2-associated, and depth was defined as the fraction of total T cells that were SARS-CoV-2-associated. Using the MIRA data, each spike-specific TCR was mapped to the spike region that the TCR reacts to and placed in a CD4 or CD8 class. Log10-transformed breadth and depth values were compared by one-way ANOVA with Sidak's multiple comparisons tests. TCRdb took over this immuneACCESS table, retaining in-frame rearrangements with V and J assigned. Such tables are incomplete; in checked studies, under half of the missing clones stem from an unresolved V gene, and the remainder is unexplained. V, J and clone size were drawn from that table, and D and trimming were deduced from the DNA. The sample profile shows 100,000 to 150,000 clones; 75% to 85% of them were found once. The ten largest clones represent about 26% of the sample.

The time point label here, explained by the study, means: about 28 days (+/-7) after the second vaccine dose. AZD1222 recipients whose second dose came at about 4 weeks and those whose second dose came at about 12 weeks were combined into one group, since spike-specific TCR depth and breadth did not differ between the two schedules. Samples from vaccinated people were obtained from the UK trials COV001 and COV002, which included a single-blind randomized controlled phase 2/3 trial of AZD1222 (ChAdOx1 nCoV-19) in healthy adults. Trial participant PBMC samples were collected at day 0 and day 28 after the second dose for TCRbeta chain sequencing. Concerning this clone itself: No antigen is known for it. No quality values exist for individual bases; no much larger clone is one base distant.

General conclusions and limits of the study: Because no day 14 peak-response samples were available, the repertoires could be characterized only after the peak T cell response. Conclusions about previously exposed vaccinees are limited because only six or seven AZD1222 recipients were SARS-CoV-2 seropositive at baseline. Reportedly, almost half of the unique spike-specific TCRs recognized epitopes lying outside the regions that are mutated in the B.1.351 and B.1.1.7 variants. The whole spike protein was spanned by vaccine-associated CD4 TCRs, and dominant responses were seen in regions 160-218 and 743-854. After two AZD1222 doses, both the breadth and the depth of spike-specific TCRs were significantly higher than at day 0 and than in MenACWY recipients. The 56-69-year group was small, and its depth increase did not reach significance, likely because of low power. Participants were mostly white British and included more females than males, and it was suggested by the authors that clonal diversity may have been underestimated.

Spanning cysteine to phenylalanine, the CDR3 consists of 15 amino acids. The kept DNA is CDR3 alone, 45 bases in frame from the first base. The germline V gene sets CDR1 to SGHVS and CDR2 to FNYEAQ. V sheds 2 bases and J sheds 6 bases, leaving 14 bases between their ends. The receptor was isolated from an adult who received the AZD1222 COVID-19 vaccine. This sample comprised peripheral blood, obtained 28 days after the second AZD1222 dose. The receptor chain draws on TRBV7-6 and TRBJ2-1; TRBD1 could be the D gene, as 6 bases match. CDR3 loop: CASSLMAGVFNEQFF. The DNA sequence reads TGTGCCAGCAGCTTAATGGCAGGGGTATTCAATGAGCAGTTCTTC.